These T cell receptor beta chains were read from a single sample in a study of OX40 agonist ivuxolimab in advanced cancers. Here immunoSEQ multiplex PCR was the method, and the copy in TCRdb shows in-frame clones only, minus some. The sample records tens of thousands of clones, less than 95% being singletons. This sample comprised CD4+ or CD8+ T cells sorted from blood, obtained in a trial of the OX40 agonist ivuxolimab. The receptor set was obtained from an adult with an advanced solid tumor such as melanoma, head and neck, liver or kidney cancer. Both conserved end residues are part of each CDR3. The D gene is left open where the match is weak. Clone size, where shown, is once, few, many, or a class for clones that have expanded.

cdr3_aa: CATSLTSENTGELFF
cdr3_nt: TGTGCCACTTCGTTGACTAGCGAGAACACCGGGGAGCTGTTTTTT
clone_size: NA
j_call: TRBJ2-2
d_call: TRBD2
v_call: TRBV6-4

cdr3_aa: CASSLEAVSTDTQYF
cdr3_nt: TGTGCCAGCAGCTTAGAAGCCGTAAGCACAGATACGCAGTATTTT
clone_size: NA
j_call: TRBJ2-3
d_call: NA
v_call: TRBV7-2

cdr3_aa: CASSLTGTNYEQYF
cdr3_nt: TGTGCCAGCAGCTTAACCGGGACAAACTACGAGCAGTACTTC
clone_size: NA
j_call: TRBJ2-7
d_call: NA
v_call: TRBV5-5

cdr3_aa: CASSHGAYEQYF
cdr3_nt: TGTGCCAGCAGTCACGGCGCGTACGAGCAGTACTTC
clone_size: NA
j_call: TRBJ2-7
d_call: NA
v_call: TRBV7-9

cdr3_aa: CASSLAGKNIQYF
cdr3_nt: TGTGCCAGCAGTTTAGCAGGGAAAAACATTCAGTACTTC
clone_size: once
j_call: TRBJ2-4
d_call: NA
v_call: TRBV27

cdr3_aa: CASSLGTSPYNEQFF
cdr3_nt: TGTGCCAGCAGCTTGGGGACTAGTCCCTACAATGAGCAGTTCTTC
clone_size: NA
j_call: TRBJ2-1
d_call: TRBD2
v_call: TRBV11-2

cdr3_aa: CASSLQGGETQYF
cdr3_nt: TGTGCCAGCAGTTTACAGGGAGGGGAGACCCAGTACTTC
clone_size: NA
j_call: TRBJ2-5
d_call: TRBD2
v_call: TRBV27

cdr3_aa: CASSGRGDYEQYF
cdr3_nt: TGTGCCAGCAGTGGACGGGGGGACTACGAGCAGTACTTC
clone_size: NA
j_call: TRBJ2-7
d_call: TRBD2
v_call: TRBV2

cdr3_aa: CASSVGDAGVGYEQYF
cdr3_nt: TGTGCCAGCAGCGTAGGAGATGCAGGGGTGGGCTACGAGCAGTACTTC
clone_size: NA
j_call: TRBJ2-7
d_call: NA
v_call: TRBV9

cdr3_aa: CASSQKANYGYTF
cdr3_nt: TGCGCCAGCAGCCAAAAAGCTAACTATGGCTACACCTTC
clone_size: few
j_call: TRBJ1-2
d_call: NA
v_call: TRBV4-3

cdr3_aa: CAWNSWTSYEQYF
cdr3_nt: TGTGCCTGGAATAGCTGGACCTCCTACGAGCAGTACTTC
clone_size: NA
j_call: TRBJ2-7
d_call: NA
v_call: TRBV30